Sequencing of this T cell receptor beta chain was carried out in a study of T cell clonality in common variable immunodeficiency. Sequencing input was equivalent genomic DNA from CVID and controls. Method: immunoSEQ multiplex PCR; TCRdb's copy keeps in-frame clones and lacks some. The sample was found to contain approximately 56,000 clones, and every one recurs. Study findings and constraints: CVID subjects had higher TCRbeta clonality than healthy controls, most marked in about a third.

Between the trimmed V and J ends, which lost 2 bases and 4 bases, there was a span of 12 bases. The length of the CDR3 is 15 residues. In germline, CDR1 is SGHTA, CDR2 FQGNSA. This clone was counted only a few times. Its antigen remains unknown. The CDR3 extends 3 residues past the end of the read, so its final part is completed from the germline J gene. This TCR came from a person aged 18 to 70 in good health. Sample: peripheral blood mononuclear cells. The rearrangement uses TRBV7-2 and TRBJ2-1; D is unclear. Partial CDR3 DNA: TGTGCCAGCAGCTTACGGCAGTCCGGGTACAATGAG. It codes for CASSLRQSGYNE. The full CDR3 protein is CASSLRQSGYNEQFF.